Listed here are 9 T cell receptor beta chains from one sample, sequenced in a study of T cell repertoires in cytomegalovirus infection. MiXCR, applied by TCRdb to the reads, yields one record per CDR3 protein. The sample lists some 920,000 distinct CDR3 sequences, approximately 31% occurring once. For these TCRs, the target antigens are not known. The starting material was cultured CD8+ T cells from PBMCs, obtained from culture after CMV antigen stimulation. These receptors all come from a human donor in good health (CMV status not recorded). Some clones in this sample may be carry-over from other donors' samples.

This chain uses TRBV11-3 with TRBJ2-5; D unclear. The length of the CDR3 is 13 residues. CDR1 and CDR2 (germline): SGHNT, YENEEA. V was pared by 4 bases and J by 4 bases, with 10 bases between. The CDR3 bases are TGTGCCAGCAGCTGGGGAAGAGGAGAGACCCAGTACTTC. Translation: CASSWGRGETQYF.

This clonotype was found a few times. V is TRBV5-6 and J is TRBJ1-6; TRBD1 matches 7 bases. Trimming cost V 4 bases and J 7 bases; bases outside gene matches: 8. This CDR3 comprises 15 residues. CDR1 is SGHDT and CDR2 is YYEEEE in the germline V gene. CDR3 sequence (DNA): TGTGCCAGCAGCCCTGACAGGGCACTCAATTCACCCCTCCACTTT. Its translation is CASSPDRALNSPLHF.

The sample holds a few counts of this clonotype. The chain recombines TRBV12-3 or TRBV12-4 with TRBJ1-2; D not certain. This CDR3 comprises 12 residues. Trimming cost V 2 bases and J 4 bases, with 5 bases left between them. In DNA form, the CDR3 reads TGTGCCAGCAGTTTATACAGCTATGGCTACACCTTC. It yields the protein CASSLYSYGYTF.

This clonotype was observed a handful of times. The rearrangement uses TRBV12-3 or TRBV12-4 and TRBJ1-1; D may be TRBD1 (6 bases). Trimming shortened V by 7 bases and J by 0 bases, and 18 bases separated the two germline ends. The CDR3 runs to 16 residues. This chain's CDR3 is CASNLPGQGMNTEAFF. As DNA, the CDR3 is TGTGCCAGCAACCTTCCGGGGCAGGGGATGAACACTGAAGCTTTCTTT.

This chain uses TRBV5-6 with TRBJ2-1; D is unresolved. The CDR3 is 15 amino acids. V lost 3 bases and J 0 bases, leaving 10 bases between the germline ends. Germline CDR1 is SGHDT and CDR2 is YYEEEE. The CDR3 DNA reads TGTGCCAGCAGCTCGACCAGCAACTCCTACAATGAGCAGTTCTTC. Translated, it gives CASSSTSNSYNEQFF.

The J gene is TRBJ2-2, the V gene TRBV19; 9 nucleotides align to TRBD1. The germline V gene encodes CDR1 LNHDA and CDR2 SQIVND (reference sequence). J was trimmed by 6 bases and V by 3 bases; bases with no gene match: 5. The CDR3 has 15 amino acids. For the CDR3, the DNA is TGTGCCAGTAGTATCTCAAGGACAGGGGCCGGGGAGCTGTTTTTT. It codes for CASSISRTGAGELFF.

The DNA for the CDR3 is TGTGCCAGCAGTCGGCCAGGGGGGAGGAACGAGCAGTACGTC. Encoded protein: CASSRPGGRNEQYV. V is TRBV2 and J is TRBJ2-7, with D possibly being TRBD1 (7 bases). The CDR3 consists of 14 residues. The germline V gene encodes CDR1 SNHLY and CDR2 FYNNEI. The V gene lost 5 bases and the J gene lost 5 bases, with 16 bases spanning the gap.

This clonotype showed up just a few times. At one end the junction does not follow the germline gene, possibly because of a read error. V and J are TRBV7-9 and TRBJ1-3, with D perhaps matching TRBD1 (5 bases). CDR1 and CDR2 (germline): SEHNR, FQNEAQ (reference sequence). The CDR3 consists of 12 residues. This CDR3 reads CASSSGGNYDDF. For the CDR3, the DNA is TGTGCCAGCAGCTCCGGGGGTAACTATGACGATTTT.

The CDR3 region is CASTPPGGRDTDTQYF. The CDR3 nucleotides read TGTGCCAGCACCCCGCCCGGGGGCCGTGACACAGATACGCAGTATTTT. The rearrangement links TRBV13 to TRBJ2-3, with D perhaps given as TRBD1 or TRBD2 (6 bases each). The germline V and J ends were trimmed by 7 bases and 2 bases, with 19 bases remaining between them. There are 16 residues in the CDR3. Germline CDR1 is PRHDT and CDR2 is FYEKMQ (reference sequence).